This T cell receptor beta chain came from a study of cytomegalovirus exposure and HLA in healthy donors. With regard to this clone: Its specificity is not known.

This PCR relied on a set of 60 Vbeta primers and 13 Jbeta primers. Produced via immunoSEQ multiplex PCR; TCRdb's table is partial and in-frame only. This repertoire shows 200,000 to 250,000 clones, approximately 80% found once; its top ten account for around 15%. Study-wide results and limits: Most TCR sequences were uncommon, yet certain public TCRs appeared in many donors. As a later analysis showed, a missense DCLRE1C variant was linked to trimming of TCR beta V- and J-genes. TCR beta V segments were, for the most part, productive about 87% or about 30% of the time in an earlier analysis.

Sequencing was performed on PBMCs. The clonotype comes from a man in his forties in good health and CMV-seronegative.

CDR3 protein: CASSDRARETQYF. CDR3 DNA sequence: TGTGCCAGCAGTGACAGGGCCCGAGAGACCCAGTACTTC. The chain has TRBV5-6 and TRBJ2-5; 7 bases are a match to TRBD1. J was trimmed by 4 bases and V by 5 bases; bases with no gene match: 5. Germline CDR1 SGHDT, CDR2 YYEEEE. CDR3 length: 13 amino acids.